This is a list of T cell receptor beta chains from one sample in a study of blood T cells in healthy people across ages. TCRdb used MiXCR to reprocess the 5' RACE reads, holding one entry per CDR3 protein. The top ten clones hold 3.5% to 4% of a sample with roughly 680,000 distinct CDR3 sequences, 20% to 25% of them seen once. The sequenced material came from blood. The receptor source for this set is a man between 65 and 80 years old in good health. CDR3s include the opening cysteine and the closing phenylalanine or tryptophan. Each record gives: J gene, V gene, D gene, clone size, CDR3 protein, CDR3 DNA. D genes are given only for firm matches. Clone size appears in some rows only: once, few, many, or a class for an expanded clone.

J gene: TRBJ1-5
V gene: TRBV2
D gene: -
clone size: -
CDR3 protein: CASSEGSGHPSQPQHF
CDR3 DNA: TGTGCCAGCAGTGAAGGGTCCGGACATCCCTCTCAGCCCCAGCATTTT

J gene: TRBJ2-7
V gene: TRBV7-2
D gene: -
clone size: -
CDR3 protein: CASSGWTDTYEQYF
CDR3 DNA: TGTGCCAGCAGCGGCTGGACTGACACCTACGAGCAGTACTTC

J gene: TRBJ2-5
V gene: TRBV5-1
D gene: -
clone size: few
CDR3 protein: CASSLRGTSQETQYF
CDR3 DNA: TGCGCCAGCAGCTTACGCGGAACCTCCCAAGAGACCCAGTACTTC

J gene: TRBJ2-5
V gene: TRBV7-9
D gene: -
clone size: few
CDR3 protein: CASSDTGRGAQETQYF
CDR3 DNA: TGTGCCAGCAGCGATACCGGTCGCGGGGCCCAAGAGACCCAGTACTTC

J gene: TRBJ1-1
V gene: TRBV6-5
D gene: -
clone size: -
CDR3 protein: CASRPGGLNTEAFF
CDR3 DNA: TGTGCCAGCAGGCCGGGGGGGTTGAACACTGAAGCTTTCTTT

J gene: TRBJ2-1
V gene: TRBV10-1
D gene: -
clone size: -
CDR3 protein: CASSVFAGQDQFF
CDR3 DNA: TGCGCCAGCAGTGTCTTCGCGGGTCAGGATCAGTTCTTC

J gene: TRBJ2-1
V gene: TRBV29-1
D gene: -
clone size: -
CDR3 protein: CSVVQGLDEQFF
CDR3 DNA: TGCAGCGTTGTCCAGGGGCTGGATGAGCAGTTCTTC

J gene: TRBJ2-5
V gene: TRBV2
D gene: -
clone size: few
CDR3 protein: CASSNGTSHKGTQYF
CDR3 DNA: TGTGCCAGCAGTAACGGAACTTCCCATAAAGGGACCCAGTACTTC

J gene: TRBJ2-2
V gene: TRBV3-1
D gene: -
clone size: -
CDR3 protein: CASSRRGANTGELFF
CDR3 DNA: TGTGCCAGCAGCCGGAGAGGCGCGAACACCGGGGAGCTGTTTTTT

J gene: TRBJ2-1
V gene: TRBV4-1
D gene: -
clone size: few
CDR3 protein: CASSQKGIGAIGNEQFF
CDR3 DNA: TGCGCCAGCAGCCAAAAAGGTATAGGGGCAATAGGCAATGAGCAGTTCTTC

J gene: TRBJ2-1
V gene: TRBV6-1
D gene: TRBD2
clone size: few
CDR3 protein: CASSVLRLADNEQFF
CDR3 DNA: TGTGCCAGCAGTGTGTTACGACTAGCGGACAATGAGCAGTTCTTC

J gene: TRBJ2-5
V gene: TRBV10-3
D gene: -
clone size: few
CDR3 protein: CAISVRAQETQYF
CDR3 DNA: TGTGCCATCAGTGTTAGGGCCCAAGAGACCCAGTACTTC

J gene: TRBJ2-1
V gene: TRBV6-7
D gene: TRBD1
clone size: few
CDR3 protein: CASRQTGNEQFF
CDR3 DNA: TGTGCCAGCAGGCAGACAGGGAATGAGCAGTTCTTC

J gene: TRBJ2-3
V gene: TRBV5-1
D gene: TRBD2
clone size: -
CDR3 protein: CASSSRGLATSTDTQYF
CDR3 DNA: TGCGCCAGCAGCTCAAGAGGACTAGCGACTAGCACAGATACGCAGTATTTT

J gene: TRBJ1-1
V gene: TRBV29-1
D gene: -
clone size: -
CDR3 protein: CSVVGTKNTEAFF
CDR3 DNA: TGCAGCGTTGTAGGGACAAAGAACACTGAAGCTTTCTTT

J gene: TRBJ2-3
V gene: TRBV4-3
D gene: -
clone size: few
CDR3 protein: CAGSQDGGTDTQYF
CDR3 DNA: TGCGCCGGCAGCCAAGATGGCGGGACAGATACGCAGTATTTT

J gene: TRBJ2-1
V gene: TRBV9
D gene: -
clone size: few
CDR3 protein: CASSVHPNRVDEQFF
CDR3 DNA: TGTGCCAGCAGCGTACATCCAAACCGGGTCGATGAGCAGTTCTTC